This T cell receptor beta chain is drawn from a study of human T cells and chemical hapten exposure. Study results and caveats: Relative to controls, expanded TCRs formed significantly more large CDR3 similarity clusters.

Noted time point: patch test 1, 2 weeks after DPC sensitization. Treatment meaning: therapeutic diphenylcyclopropenone sensitization with weekly scalp DPC. The V gene end was trimmed by 5 bases and the J gene end by 2 bases; junction bases not matched to a gene: 8. Looked up from germline, CDR1 is SGHTA and CDR2 is FQGNSA. The CDR3 length is 15 residues. MiXCR was run by TCRdb on the RACE reads, yielding one entry per CDR3 protein. The sample gives about 90,000 distinct CDR3 sequences, about 10% of which show up once; 2.2% is in the top ten. This clonotype was counted between two and nine times. The target antigen is unknown.

The chain combines TRBV7-2 with TRBJ2-5, with 7 bases lining up with TRBD2. Material: whole blood, obtained in connection with sensitization to the hapten diphenylcyclopropenone (DPC). This clonotype was obtained from a middle-aged man with alopecia areata. Some clones in this sample may be carry-over from other donors' samples. CDR3 bases: TGTGCCAGCAGCAAGACTGGGACTATTCAAGAGACCCAGTACTTC. Amino acid sequence: CASSKTGTIQETQYF.